Listed below are T cell receptor beta chains from one sample, sequenced in a study of Ad26.COV2.S vaccination and SARS-CoV-2 variants. Only in-frame clones appear in the TCRdb table, and some are missing; sequencing was by immunoSEQ multiplex PCR. The table shows approximately 150,000 clones, with 80% to 90% occurring only once. This specimen consisted of peripheral blood, obtained after recovery from COVID-19. These receptors all stem from a human donor who had recovered from COVID-19. Both conserved end residues are part of each CDR3. Fields, in order: clone size, J gene, D gene, V gene, CDR3 protein, CDR3 DNA. A D gene is named only where the DNA matches it firmly. Some rows have no size entry. The others give once, few or many, or a class for an expanded clone.

clone size: -; J gene: TRBJ2-7; D gene: TRBD2; V gene: TRBV20-1; CDR3 protein: CSAMTSREQYF; CDR3 DNA: TGCAGTGCCATGACTAGCCGCGAGCAGTACTTC
clone size: -; J gene: TRBJ2-1; D gene: -; V gene: TRBV4-3; CDR3 protein: CASSEGGALYNEQFF; CDR3 DNA: TGCGCCAGCAGCGAAGGGGGGGCGCTCTACAATGAGCAGTTCTTC
clone size: -; J gene: TRBJ1-1; D gene: TRBD1; V gene: TRBV10-3; CDR3 protein: CASGRQGLNTEAFF; CDR3 DNA: TGTGCCTCTGGCAGACAGGGATTGAACACTGAAGCTTTCTTT
clone size: -; J gene: TRBJ2-7; D gene: -; V gene: TRBV19; CDR3 protein: CASTDGYEQYF; CDR3 DNA: TGTGCCAGTACCGACGGCTACGAGCAGTACTTC
clone size: -; J gene: TRBJ2-7; D gene: -; V gene: TRBV7-9; CDR3 protein: CASSFTQNYEQYF; CDR3 DNA: TGTGCCAGCAGCTTTACGCAGAACTACGAGCAGTACTTC
clone size: -; J gene: TRBJ2-5; D gene: -; V gene: TRBV6-5; CDR3 protein: CVSSSGKETQYF; CDR3 DNA: TGTGTCAGCAGTTCGGGGAAGGAGACCCAGTACTTC
clone size: -; J gene: TRBJ1-2; D gene: -; V gene: TRBV29-1; CDR3 protein: CSVEKTDYGYTF; CDR3 DNA: TGCAGCGTTGAGAAAACCGACTATGGCTACACCTTC
clone size: -; J gene: TRBJ1-6; D gene: -; V gene: TRBV19; CDR3 protein: CASSFVGNSPLHF; CDR3 DNA: TGTGCCAGTAGCTTTGTGGGTAATTCACCCCTCCACTTT
clone size: -; J gene: TRBJ2-6; D gene: -; V gene: TRBV15; CDR3 protein: CATMPWRGANVLTF; CDR3 DNA: TGTGCCACCATGCCGTGGCGTGGGGCCAACGTCCTGACTTTC
clone size: once; J gene: TRBJ2-1; D gene: -; V gene: TRBV19; CDR3 protein: CASSIDSVGYNEQFF; CDR3 DNA: TGTGCCAGTAGTATAGATTCGGTCGGATACAATGAGCAGTTCTTC
clone size: -; J gene: TRBJ2-4; D gene: -; V gene: TRBV2; CDR3 protein: CASGQLAKNIQYF; CDR3 DNA: TGTGCCTCAGGACAGCTAGCCAAAAACATTCAGTACTTC
clone size: -; J gene: TRBJ1-6; D gene: -; V gene: TRBV19; CDR3 protein: CASSPSGGNSPLHF; CDR3 DNA: TGTGCCAGTAGTCCCAGCGGCGGGAATTCACCCCTCCACTTT
clone size: few; J gene: TRBJ1-6; D gene: TRBD1; V gene: TRBV5-1; CDR3 protein: CASSSTGAKGLHF; CDR3 DNA: TGCGCCAGCAGCTCGACAGGGGCCAAGGGCCTCCACTTT
clone size: -; J gene: TRBJ2-1; D gene: TRBD2; V gene: TRBV3-1/TRBV3-2; CDR3 protein: CASSPLAGGGNEQFF; CDR3 DNA: TGTGCCAGCAGCCCCCTAGCGGGGGGGGGCAATGAGCAGTTCTTC
clone size: -; J gene: TRBJ1-2; D gene: -; V gene: TRBV30; CDR3 protein: CAWKPSPFYTF; CDR3 DNA: TGTGCCTGGAAACCCTCTCCCTTTTACACCTTC
clone size: -; J gene: TRBJ2-1; D gene: TRBD2; V gene: TRBV11-2; CDR3 protein: CASSLGVAGAYNEQFF; CDR3 DNA: TGTGCCAGCAGCTTAGGAGTAGCGGGGGCCTACAATGAGCAGTTCTTC
clone size: -; J gene: TRBJ2-3; D gene: -; V gene: TRBV9; CDR3 protein: CASNTGSTDTQYF; CDR3 DNA: TGTGCCAGTAACACTGGGAGCACAGATACGCAGTATTTT
clone size: -; J gene: TRBJ1-6; D gene: -; V gene: TRBV5-8; CDR3 protein: CASSFRRLGYNSPLHF; CDR3 DNA: TGTGCCAGCAGCTTCCGCAGGTTGGGCTATAATTCACCCCTCCACTTT
clone size: -; J gene: TRBJ1-1; D gene: -; V gene: TRBV9; CDR3 protein: CASSASQGKAFF; CDR3 DNA: TGTGCCAGCAGCGCTTCCCAGGGGAAAGCTTTCTTT
clone size: -; J gene: TRBJ1-1; D gene: -; V gene: TRBV18; CDR3 protein: CASSPANTEAFF; CDR3 DNA: TGTGCCAGCTCACCCGCAAACACTGAAGCTTTCTTT
clone size: few; J gene: TRBJ2-7; D gene: -; V gene: TRBV10-2; CDR3 protein: CASSVGQAKYEQYF; CDR3 DNA: TGCGCCAGCAGTGTCGGTCAGGCAAAATACGAGCAGTACTTC
clone size: -; J gene: TRBJ2-3; D gene: -; V gene: TRBV7-2; CDR3 protein: CASSLLLGTDTQYF; CDR3 DNA: TGTGCCAGCAGCTTGCTGCTTGGCACAGATACGCAGTATTTT
clone size: -; J gene: TRBJ2-1; D gene: -; V gene: TRBV6-2/TRBV6-3; CDR3 protein: CASGPPAGDKSEQFF; CDR3 DNA: TGTGCCAGCGGCCCCCCGGCGGGGGACAAGTCTGAGCAGTTCTTC
clone size: few; J gene: TRBJ2-3; D gene: TRBD1; V gene: TRBV5-5; CDR3 protein: CASTGTGSMDTQYF; CDR3 DNA: TGTGCCAGCACGGGGACAGGCTCTATGGATACGCAGTATTTT
clone size: -; J gene: TRBJ1-3; D gene: -; V gene: TRBV4-3; CDR3 protein: CASSQGRADTIYF; CDR3 DNA: TGCGCCAGCAGCCAAGGCAGGGCGGACACCATATATTTT
clone size: -; J gene: TRBJ2-1; D gene: -; V gene: TRBV4-1; CDR3 protein: CASSQPGKNNEQFF; CDR3 DNA: TGCGCCAGCAGCCAACCCGGGAAGAACAATGAGCAGTTCTTC
clone size: -; J gene: TRBJ1-1; D gene: -; V gene: TRBV28; CDR3 protein: CASSLRSRNTEAFF; CDR3 DNA: TGTGCCAGCAGTTTACGAAGCAGGAACACTGAAGCTTTCTTT
clone size: -; J gene: TRBJ2-7; D gene: -; V gene: TRBV11-2; CDR3 protein: CASSLAPPPSYEQYF; CDR3 DNA: TGTGCCAGCAGCTTAGCTCCACCACCCTCCTACGAGCAGTACTTC
clone size: -; J gene: TRBJ2-3; D gene: -; V gene: TRBV11-3; CDR3 protein: CASSWLGSTDTQYF; CDR3 DNA: TGTGCCAGCAGCTGGCTAGGGAGCACAGATACGCAGTATTTT
clone size: -; J gene: TRBJ1-5; D gene: TRBD1; V gene: TRBV6-1; CDR3 protein: CASTEDRGGNQPQHF; CDR3 DNA: TGTGCCAGCACTGAAGACAGGGGTGGCAATCAGCCCCAGCATTTT
clone size: -; J gene: TRBJ2-7; D gene: TRBD2; V gene: TRBV28; CDR3 protein: CASSWGGEVSSYEQYF; CDR3 DNA: TGTGCCAGCAGTTGGGGGGGAGAGGTTAGCTCCTACGAGCAGTACTTC
clone size: -; J gene: TRBJ2-1; D gene: -; V gene: TRBV14; CDR3 protein: CASSHWDGYNEQFF; CDR3 DNA: TGTGCCAGCAGCCATTGGGACGGATACAATGAGCAGTTCTTC
clone size: -; J gene: TRBJ2-3; D gene: TRBD1; V gene: TRBV2; CDR3 protein: CASSRQGEGTDTQYF; CDR3 DNA: TGTGCCAGCAGCAGACAGGGGGAGGGTACAGATACGCAGTATTTT
clone size: -; J gene: TRBJ1-1; D gene: TRBD1; V gene: TRBV6-5; CDR3 protein: CASSLTTGGTEAFF; CDR3 DNA: TGTGCCAGCAGTTTGACCACAGGGGGCACTGAAGCTTTCTTT
clone size: -; J gene: TRBJ1-1; D gene: -; V gene: TRBV6-6; CDR3 protein: CASLLSTNTEAFF; CDR3 DNA: TGTGCCAGCCTACTTTCCACTAACACTGAAGCTTTCTTT
clone size: -; J gene: TRBJ2-6; D gene: -; V gene: TRBV15; CDR3 protein: CATSRDPYSVNSGANVLTF; CDR3 DNA: TGTGCCACCAGCAGAGATCCTTACAGTGTCAACTCTGGGGCCAACGTCCTGACTTTC
clone size: -; J gene: TRBJ2-2; D gene: -; V gene: TRBV6-2/TRBV6-3; CDR3 protein: CASSYEGRALVAGELFF; CDR3 DNA: TGTGCCAGCAGTTACGAGGGCAGGGCCCTAGTGGCCGGGGAGCTGTTTTTT
clone size: -; J gene: TRBJ2-5; D gene: TRBD2; V gene: TRBV5-5; CDR3 protein: CASSSGTSGVGTQYF; CDR3 DNA: TGTGCCAGCAGCTCCGGGACTAGCGGGGTAGGGACCCAGTACTTC
clone size: many; J gene: TRBJ1-4; D gene: TRBD1; V gene: TRBV20-1; CDR3 protein: CSATDRADEKLFF; CDR3 DNA: TGCAGTGCTACTGACAGGGCTGATGAAAAACTGTTTTTT
clone size: few; J gene: TRBJ1-5; D gene: TRBD1; V gene: TRBV28; CDR3 protein: CASSFSTGGINQPQHF; CDR3 DNA: TGTGCCAGCAGTTTTTCGACAGGGGGCATCAATCAGCCCCAGCATTTT
clone size: -; J gene: TRBJ1-6; D gene: -; V gene: TRBV6-6; CDR3 protein: CASIITPSDSPLHF; CDR3 DNA: TGTGCCAGCATCATCACACCGTCGGATTCACCCCTCCACTTT
clone size: -; J gene: TRBJ2-1; D gene: -; V gene: TRBV18; CDR3 protein: CASSPPNPGGEQFF; CDR3 DNA: TGTGCCAGCTCACCGCCTAACCCGGGCGGGGAGCAGTTCTTC
clone size: -; J gene: TRBJ2-3; D gene: -; V gene: TRBV6-4; CDR3 protein: CASSLGSRGTDTQYF; CDR3 DNA: TGTGCCAGCAGTTTAGGGAGTAGGGGCACAGATACGCAGTATTTT
clone size: once; J gene: TRBJ1-1; D gene: TRBD1; V gene: TRBV10-1; CDR3 protein: CASSGGRGRPEAFF; CDR3 DNA: TGCGCCAGCAGTGGAGGCAGGGGGCGGCCTGAAGCTTTCTTT
clone size: once; J gene: TRBJ2-1; D gene: TRBD2; V gene: TRBV11-3; CDR3 protein: CASSFGGSYNEQFF; CDR3 DNA: TGTGCCAGCAGCTTCGGGGGGTCCTACAATGAGCAGTTCTTC
clone size: -; J gene: TRBJ1-3; D gene: -; V gene: TRBV11-2; CDR3 protein: CASSSWGNTIYF; CDR3 DNA: TGTGCCAGCAGTTCTTGGGGAAACACCATATATTTT
clone size: -; J gene: TRBJ1-1; D gene: -; V gene: TRBV29-1; CDR3 protein: CRVTGTVMNTEAFF; CDR3 DNA: TGCAGAGTCACAGGGACGGTCATGAACACTGAAGCTTTCTTT
clone size: -; J gene: TRBJ2-1; D gene: TRBD1; V gene: TRBV7-9; CDR3 protein: CASRLTGTDSNEQFF; CDR3 DNA: TGTGCCAGCAGATTAACCGGGACAGATAGCAATGAGCAGTTCTTC
clone size: once; J gene: TRBJ2-3; D gene: -; V gene: TRBV11-3; CDR3 protein: CASSSTTDTQYF; CDR3 DNA: TGTGCCAGCAGCTCCACCACAGATACGCAGTATTTT
clone size: -; J gene: TRBJ1-2; D gene: TRBD1; V gene: TRBV5-1; CDR3 protein: CASTYHTGANYGYTF; CDR3 DNA: TGCGCCAGCACCTATCATACAGGGGCTAACTATGGCTACACCTTC
clone size: -; J gene: TRBJ2-2; D gene: -; V gene: TRBV12-3/TRBV12-4; CDR3 protein: CASSYGIGELFF; CDR3 DNA: TGTGCCAGCAGTTACGGTATCGGGGAGCTGTTTTTT
clone size: -; J gene: TRBJ2-1; D gene: -; V gene: TRBV27; CDR3 protein: CASSLEPSSYNEQFF; CDR3 DNA: TGTGCCAGCAGTTTAGAGCCTAGCTCCTACAATGAGCAGTTCTTC
clone size: -; J gene: TRBJ1-4; D gene: -; V gene: TRBV19; CDR3 protein: CASSINLAGWEKLFF; CDR3 DNA: TGTGCCAGTAGTATTAATCTGGCAGGCTGGGAAAAACTGTTTTTT
clone size: -; J gene: TRBJ2-3; D gene: -; V gene: TRBV28; CDR3 protein: CASSSNRGLSSDTQYF; CDR3 DNA: TGTGCCAGCAGCTCGAACCGGGGTTTGAGCTCAGATACGCAGTATTTT
clone size: -; J gene: TRBJ2-3; D gene: -; V gene: TRBV5-1; CDR3 protein: CASSLLTGAADTQYF; CDR3 DNA: TGCGCCAGCAGCTTATTAACGGGGGCCGCAGATACGCAGTATTTT
clone size: -; J gene: TRBJ2-1; D gene: -; V gene: TRBV11-2; CDR3 protein: CASSLDQQHEQFF; CDR3 DNA: TGTGCCAGCAGTCTCGACCAACAGCATGAGCAGTTCTTC